This section outlines one T cell receptor (beta chain) sequence together with its context. The target antigen is unknown. A much larger clone differs by one base, so this may be a read error. The sample comes from a study of human T cells and chemical hapten exposure. The ends lost 5 bases at V and 3 bases at J; junction bases unmatched: 13. CDR1 MNHEY and CDR2 SVGAGI come from the germline V gene. The CDR3 consists of 17 residues. One entry per CDR3 protein, called by TCRdb with MiXCR from the RACE reads. The sample includes 80,000 to 95,000 distinct CDR3 sequences, 11% seen only once; the top ten take around 1.5%. Study findings and constraints: Significantly more large CDR3 similarity clusters were formed by expanded TCRs than by controls.

Described time point: patch test 2, 6 weeks after DPC sensitization. The treatment here: therapeutic diphenylcyclopropenone sensitization with weekly scalp DPC. This clonotype was sampled from a man between 18 and 35 years old with alopecia areata. Some clones in this sample may be carry-over from other donors' samples. The V gene is TRBV6-5, the J gene TRBJ1-5; 7 bases are a match to TRBD1. Sample: whole blood, taken in connection with sensitization to the hapten diphenylcyclopropenone (DPC). The CDR3 nucleotides are TGTGCCAGCAGTAGGAGACAGGGTAACGGATACAATCAGCCCCAGCATTTT. Residues: CASSRRQGNGYNQPQHF.